This T cell receptor (beta chain) emerged from a study of cytomegalovirus exposure and HLA in healthy donors. This CDR3 has 14 residues. The germline V gene encodes CDR1 SGHVS and CDR2 FNYEAQ. V shed 7 bases, J shed 6 bases, and the junction held 6 bases outside the gene matches. Repertoires were generated with immunoSEQ multiplex PCR, while TCRdb's copy carries only in-frame clones and drops some. This sample has tens of thousands of clones, with 91% found just once. The receptor's source is a woman under 40 in good health and CMV-seronegative. The chain employs TRBV7-6 and TRBJ2-2, with 9 nucleotides matching TRBD1. Source material: PBMCs. The CDR3 DNA reads as TGTGCCAGCAAGGACAGGGGTCGGTCCGGGGAGCTGTTTTTT. It is translated as CASKDRGRSGELFF.